This entry lists 14 T cell receptor beta chains sequenced from one sample in a study of T cell responses to AZD1222 COVID-19 vaccine (dated by TCRdb to about 2021). The sample's time point label, decoded: baseline before first vaccination. The sample's treatment or condition label, in plain terms: meningococcal conjugate vaccine given as trial control. Receptor libraries were prepared by the immunoSEQ multiplex PCR assay. Here the immuneACCESS table is served through TCRdb, limited to in-frame sequences with V and J called. Missing clones are a known gap in these copies; in checked studies unresolved V genes cover under half, and the rest lacks a known reason. Across this sample there are around 88,000 clones, with approximately 89% seen only once. In total, the top ten clones hold roughly 2.8% of the sample. Material: peripheral blood, obtained on day 0 of MenACWY control vaccination. The receptors derive from an adult in good health.

The rearrangement uses TRBV10-3 and TRBJ1-6, with 7 bases fitting TRBD1. Germline V lookup: CDR1 ENHRY, CDR2 SYGVKD. V shed 5 bases, J shed 10 bases, and the junction held 8 bases outside the gene matches. This CDR3 is built from 14 residues. CDR3 sequence (DNA): TGTGCCATCAGTCTGACAGGGCCCTCGTCACCCCTCCACTTT. This sequence encodes CAISLTGPSSPLHF.

V is TRBV3-1 (or the pseudogene TRBV3-2) and J is TRBJ2-5, with TRBD2 identical over 7 bases. Per germline, CDR1 LGHDT and CDR2 YNNKEL (reference sequence). Trimming at V came to 0 bases and at J to 3 bases, leaving 7 bases not matched to a gene. The CDR3 is 16 residues long. The CDR3 sequence: CASSQETASGEETQYF. CDR3 sequence (DNA): TGTGCCAGCAGCCAAGAAACGGCTAGCGGAGAAGAGACCCAGTACTTC.

The chain has TRBV5-4 and TRBJ1-2; 7 bases map to TRBD1. The V gene's germline CDR1 is SGHNT and CDR2 YYREEE (reference sequence). The CDR3 sequence is 13 residues long. The V and J ends lost 2 bases and 6 bases, in that order; junction bases with no gene match: 4. This CDR3 is CASSLDREDGYTF. CDR3 in DNA: TGTGCCAGCAGCTTAGACAGGGAGGATGGCTACACCTTC.

The V and J genes are TRBV6-2 or TRBV6-3 and TRBJ1-2; D perhaps matches TRBD1 (6 bases). Germline V gives CDR1 MNHEY, CDR2 SVGEGT. V lost 5 bases to trimming and J lost 4 bases, with 8 bases between them. The CDR3 contains 12 residues. The CDR3 DNA sequence: TGTGCCAGCAGTAAGGACAGCTATGGCTACACCTTC. Amino acid sequence: CASSKDSYGYTF.

The chain is built from TRBV6-5 and TRBJ2-7; D is possibly TRBD2 (6 bases). The CDR3 is 13 amino acids. V lost 2 bases and J 6 bases, leaving 11 bases between the germline ends. Germline CDR1 is MNHEY and CDR2 is SVGAGI. The CDR3 sequence: CASSYRDSGEQYF. The CDR3 bases are TGTGCCAGCAGTTACAGGGACTCGGGCGAGCAGTACTTC.

J is TRBJ2-1 and V is TRBV5-1; tentative D call: TRBD1 (6 bases). Trimming shortened V by 5 bases and J by 5 bases, and 11 bases separated the two germline ends. Germline V gene sequence: CDR1 SGHRS, CDR2 YFSETQ. The CDR3 contains 13 residues. This CDR3 reads CASRDSIDNEQFF. The CDR3 DNA is TGCGCCAGCAGGGACAGTATCGACAATGAGCAGTTCTTC.

The chain recombines TRBV9 with TRBJ2-7, with 7 positions matching TRBD1. This CDR3 spans 15 amino acids. CDR1 and CDR2 (germline): SGDLS, YYNGEE. V lost 1 base and J lost 5; bases outside the gene matches: 9. The CDR3 region is CASSVFDRDFHEQYF. The DNA of the CDR3 is TGTGCCAGCAGCGTATTTGACAGGGATTTCCACGAGCAGTACTTC.

The rearrangement joins TRBV5-1 to TRBJ2-2, with D possibly called TRBD1 or TRBD2 (6 bases each). Germline V gene lookup returns CDR1 SGHRS and CDR2 YFSETQ. V was cut by 4 bases and J by 5 bases, with 15 bases left in between. The CDR3 extends over 15 amino acids. The DNA of the CDR3 is TGCGCCAGCAGCGGGGGGACACGGGAGACCGGGGAGCTGTTTTTT. It is translated as CASSGGTRETGELFF.

The rearrangement links TRBV4-3 to TRBJ1-6; maybe TRBD1 (5 bases). The length of the CDR3 is 18 residues. Trimming left V 0 bases short and J 0 bases short, with 12 bases between. From germline, CDR1 is LGHNA and CDR2 YSLEER. CDR3 sequence: CASSQERGSSSYNSPLHF. In nucleotides, the CDR3 is TGCGCCAGCAGCCAAGAGAGGGGTTCAAGCTCCTATAATTCACCCCTCCACTTT.

The chain joins TRBV12-3 or TRBV12-4 to TRBJ1-5; TRBD1 aligns across 7 bases. This CDR3 is built from 13 residues. The V gene end was trimmed by 6 bases and the J gene end by 10 bases; junction bases not matched to a gene: 9. CDR3 protein: CASRRNRGGPQHF. DNA for the CDR3: TGTGCCAGCAGAAGGAACAGGGGTGGACCCCAGCATTTT.

This rearrangement joins TRBV30 to TRBJ1-1, with D possibly matching TRBD1 (5 bases). Trimming removed 5 bases at V and 1 base at J, with 14 bases between. The germline V gene encodes CDR1 GTSNPN and CDR2 SVGIG (reference sequence). The CDR3 length is 14 residues. The CDR3 DNA is TGTGCCTGGTTCGAACCTACAGGGAACACTGAAGCTTTCTTT. It translates to CAWFEPTGNTEAFF.

The rearrangement uses TRBV23-1 and TRBJ1-1, with no clear D. TRBV23-1 counts as an open reading frame of uncertain function. Trimming left V 4 bases short and J 11 bases short, with 8 bases between. There are 10 residues in the CDR3. The DNA for the CDR3 is TGCGCCAGCAGTCCCCCGCTGGCTTTCTTT. It translates to CASSPPLAFF.

The chain combines TRBV7-6 with TRBJ1-2, with 7 bases identical to TRBD1. This CDR3 is 14 amino acids long. After removal of 0 bases from V and 8 bases from J, the junction contained 6 bases not matched to a gene. The germline V gene encodes CDR1 SGHVS and CDR2 FNYEAQ. In DNA form, the CDR3 reads TGTGCCAGCAGCTTAGCTGATTCAGGGGGAGGCTACACCTTC. As protein: CASSLADSGGGYTF.

The chain has TRBV4-2 and TRBJ1-4; unclear D gene. Germline V lookup: CDR1 LGHNA, CDR2 YNFKEQ. The CDR3 is 15 residues long. V dropped 0 bases and J dropped 7 bases, with 12 bases sitting between them. The CDR3 region has the DNA TGTGCCAGCAGCCAAGAAGTAGGGAACGGTGAAAAACTGTTTTTT. Protein product: CASSQEVGNGEKLFF.